Shown below are 7 T cell receptor beta chains from a single sample sequenced in a study of tumor and adjacent non-tumor tissue in lung cancer. TCRbeta libraries were built with three rounds of nested PCR, modified from ARM-PCR. MiXCR, applied by TCRdb to the multiplex PCR reads, yields one record per CDR3 protein. This table has some 95,000 distinct CDR3 sequences, 80% appearing once. This sample's RNA came from whole unsorted tissue. This non-tumor lung sample came from over 3 cm beyond the tumor edge. Specimen: distant non-tumor lung tissue. These receptors originate from a man between 60 and 70 years old with small cell lung cancer.

This clonotype was recorded only once. Likely a read error: the CDR3 ends without its conserved phenylalanine or tryptophan. No DNA is shown, since the ends of the CDR3 on it are uncertain; the CDR3 is the one TCRdb lists. V and J are TRBV11-2 and TRBJ2-1; TRBD1 is the table's D call and was not checked against the DNA. CDR1 is SGHAT, CDR2 FQNNGV, per germline. The CDR3 is 14 amino acids long, termini counted. Here the CDR3 reads CASSLEAGLVEEFL.

The chain has TRBV11-3 and TRBJ1-1; no definite D call. The V and J ends lost 5 bases and 14 bases respectively, with 30 bases between them. CDR1 is SGHNT and CDR2 is YENEEA in the germline V gene. CDR3 length: 16 residues. The CDR3 is CASSPWGASWNTETFF. The CDR3 nucleotides are TGTGCCAGCAGCCCCTGGGGTGCCAGTTGGAACACTGAAACCTTCTTT.

A note on this clonotype: At one end the junction does not follow the germline gene, possibly because of a read error. The chain carries TRBV12-3 or TRBV12-4 and TRBJ1-2; no clear D gene. There are 13 residues in the CDR3. CDR3 in amino acids: CASNPQANYGYTF. DNA for the CDR3: TGTGCCAGCAACCCCCAGGCGAACTATGGATACACCTTC.

Remarks on this clonotype: The CDR3 does not close with the conserved phenylalanine or tryptophan, likely indicating a read error. The V call is TRBV11-2, the J call TRBJ1-1; a possible D gene is TRBD1 (6 bases). Trimming cost V 7 bases and J 5 bases, with 20 bases left between them. This CDR3 has 15 amino acids. CDR1 and CDR2 (germline): SGHAT, FQNNGV. CDR3 DNA: TGTGCCAGCAACCGAGGACAGAGGGCCCGAACTGAAGCTTTCGTT. This translates into CASNRGQRARTEAFV.

As to this clonotype: Because it lacks the conserved phenylalanine or tryptophan at the end, this CDR3 is likely a read error. V gene TRBV6-1 combines with J gene TRBJ2-5; D might be TRBD2 (6 bases). The V end was cut by 2 bases, the J end by 5 bases, with 18 bases between. Germline CDR1 is MNHNS and CDR2 is SASEGT. The length of the CDR3 is 16 residues. The CDR3 DNA reads as TGTGCCAGCAGTGAATGTGGCGGGATCGGTCCGGAGACCCAGTACCTC. Translation gives CASSECGGIGPETQYL.

The chain carries TRBV10-3 and TRBJ2-7; D is unresolved. There are 12 residues in the CDR3. CDR1 and CDR2 (germline): ENHRY, SYGVKD. The CDR3 loop reads CVISESSRFEYV. Here the CDR3 DNA reads TGTGTTATCAGTGAGTCGAGCAGATTCGAGTACGTC.

This rearrangement joins TRBV2 to TRBJ2-2, with D possibly being TRBD2 (5 bases). CDR1 is SNHLY, CDR2 FYNNEI, per germline. CDR3 size: 15 residues. V was pared by 3 bases and J by 1 base, with 9 bases between. CDR3 nucleotide sequence: TGTGCCAGCAGTGAGAGCGGCATGAACACCGGGGAGCTGTTTTTT. This gives the protein CASSESGMNTGELFF.